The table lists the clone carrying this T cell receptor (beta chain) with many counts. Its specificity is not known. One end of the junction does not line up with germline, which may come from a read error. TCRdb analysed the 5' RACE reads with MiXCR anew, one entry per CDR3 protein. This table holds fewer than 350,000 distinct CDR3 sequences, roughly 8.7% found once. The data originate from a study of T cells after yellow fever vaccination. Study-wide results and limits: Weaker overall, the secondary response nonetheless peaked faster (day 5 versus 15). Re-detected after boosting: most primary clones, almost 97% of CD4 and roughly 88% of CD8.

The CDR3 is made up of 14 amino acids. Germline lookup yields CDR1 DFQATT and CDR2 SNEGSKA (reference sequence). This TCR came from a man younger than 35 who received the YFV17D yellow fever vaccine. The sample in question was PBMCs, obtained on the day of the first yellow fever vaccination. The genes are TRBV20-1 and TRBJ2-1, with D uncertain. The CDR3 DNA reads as TGCAGTGTCGAGTCAGTCCATCCCTACGATGAGCAGTTCTTC. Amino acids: CSVESVHPYDEQFF.